One T cell receptor beta chain is described in this entry. The ends were cut back, 0 bases at V and 0 bases at J, with 16 bases in the middle. The CDR3 covers 18 residues. CDR1 and CDR2 from the germline V gene are LGHNA and YSLEER. The source of the sample is a study of T-cell memory formation after mild COVID-19. From the 5' RACE reads, TCRdb called clonotypes with MiXCR, one entry per CDR3 protein. The profile shows 390,000 or so distinct CDR3 sequences, about a sixth of them singletons. The origin of this receptor is a man younger than 35 who had mild COVID-19 (a few samples of this study predate the infection). Cell type and time point are not known. This rearrangement joins TRBV4-3 to TRBJ2-3, with D unclear. The sequencing input was PBMCs or a T cell subset sorted from them (not recorded which). CDR3 protein: CASSQELTTASSTDTQYF. CDR3 DNA: TGCGCCAGCAGCCAAGAATTGACCACAGCCTCTAGCACAGATACGCAGTATTTT.